A selection of T cell receptor beta chains follows, all from one sample in a study of vaccination effects on CD4 cells after COVID-19. TCRdb keeps only in-frame clones here, not all; method: immunoSEQ multiplex PCR. The table lists around 21,000 clones, 60% to 80% of them singletons. Antigens of these TCRs are unknown. The sample in question was CD4+ T cells from PBMCs cultured with HCoV-NL63 spike peptides, obtained before COVID-19 vaccination. The source of these receptors is a human donor who received a COVID-19 vaccine. Each CDR3 is given with its conserved first and last residue. The order of the fields is D gene, clone size, J gene, V gene, CDR3 protein, CDR3 DNA. D genes are given only for firm matches. Clone size, where shown, is once, few, many, or a class for clones that have expanded.

D gene: NA; clone size: few; J gene: TRBJ2-5; V gene: TRBV7-7; CDR3 protein: CASSTGRRYQETQYF; CDR3 DNA: TGTGCCAGCAGCACCGGACGGAGGTACCAAGAGACCCAGTACTTC
D gene: NA; clone size: NA; J gene: TRBJ1-1; V gene: TRBV11-1; CDR3 protein: CASSLARLNTEAFF; CDR3 DNA: TGTGCCAGCAGCTTGGCCAGATTGAACACTGAAGCTTTCTTT
D gene: TRBD2; clone size: NA; J gene: TRBJ2-5; V gene: TRBV19; CDR3 protein: CASSSLAGGHGQTQYF; CDR3 DNA: TGTGCCAGTAGTAGTCTAGCGGGAGGGCACGGTCAAACCCAGTACTTC
D gene: NA; clone size: NA; J gene: TRBJ2-5; V gene: TRBV7-9; CDR3 protein: CASSLAVQGVGRETQYF; CDR3 DNA: TGTGCCAGCAGCTTAGCGGTACAGGGTGTGGGACGAGAGACCCAGTACTTC
D gene: NA; clone size: NA; J gene: TRBJ1-6; V gene: TRBV18; CDR3 protein: CASSPWGGYETSPLHF; CDR3 DNA: TGTGCCAGCTCACCGTGGGGGGGGTATGAAACTTCACCCCTCCACTTT
D gene: TRBD2; clone size: NA; J gene: TRBJ2-2; V gene: TRBV11-1; CDR3 protein: CASSLMGGGTGELFF; CDR3 DNA: TGTGCCAGCAGCTTGATGGGGGGGGGCACCGGGGAGCTGTTTTTT
D gene: TRBD2; clone size: NA; J gene: TRBJ2-7; V gene: TRBV11-3; CDR3 protein: CASRRPGLAGVSSYEQYF; CDR3 DNA: TGTGCCAGCAGGAGACCGGGACTAGCGGGAGTATCGTCATACGAGCAGTACTTC
D gene: NA; clone size: NA; J gene: TRBJ1-5; V gene: TRBV29-1; CDR3 protein: CSVQEPNQPQHF; CDR3 DNA: TGCAGCGTACAGGAGCCAAATCAGCCCCAGCATTTT
D gene: TRBD2; clone size: NA; J gene: TRBJ2-7; V gene: TRBV6-6; CDR3 protein: CASSKTSGSSYEQYF; CDR3 DNA: TGTGCCAGCAGTAAGACTAGCGGGAGCTCCTACGAGCAGTACTTC
D gene: NA; clone size: NA; J gene: TRBJ2-5; V gene: TRBV3-1/TRBV3-2; CDR3 protein: CASSLKGPQYF; CDR3 DNA: TGTGCCAGCAGCCTCAAGGGGCCCCAGTACTTC
D gene: TRBD1; clone size: once; J gene: TRBJ2-7; V gene: TRBV29-1; CDR3 protein: CSVVRGQYSYEQYF; CDR3 DNA: TGCAGCGTTGTCAGGGGGCAGTACTCCTACGAGCAGTACTTC
D gene: TRBD1; clone size: NA; J gene: TRBJ2-7; V gene: TRBV3-1/TRBV3-2; CDR3 protein: CASSQDDRGINF; CDR3 DNA: TGTGCCAGCAGCCAAGACGACAGGGGGATAAACTTC
D gene: NA; clone size: NA; J gene: TRBJ1-1; V gene: TRBV30; CDR3 protein: CAWTVVGGQRWGMNTEAFF; CDR3 DNA: TGTGCCTGGACTGTAGTGGGAGGACAGCGCTGGGGAATGAACACTGAAGCTTTCTTT
D gene: NA; clone size: once; J gene: TRBJ2-5; V gene: TRBV2; CDR3 protein: CASISPESQETQYF; CDR3 DNA: TGTGCCAGCATTAGCCCAGAAAGTCAAGAGACCCAGTACTTC
D gene: NA; clone size: NA; J gene: TRBJ2-5; V gene: TRBV18; CDR3 protein: CASSPDKIQETQYF; CDR3 DNA: TGTGCCAGCTCACCGGATAAGATCCAAGAGACCCAGTACTTC
D gene: TRBD2; clone size: NA; J gene: TRBJ2-3; V gene: TRBV5-1; CDR3 protein: CASSVTGGPGTDTQYF; CDR3 DNA: TGCGCCAGCAGCGTTACGGGGGGGCCGGGCACAGATACGCAGTATTTT
D gene: NA; clone size: few; J gene: TRBJ2-1; V gene: TRBV11-3; CDR3 protein: CASSLDQGGSSSYNEQFF; CDR3 DNA: TGTGCCAGCAGCTTAGATCAAGGGGGTTCTAGCTCCTACAATGAGCAGTTCTTC
D gene: NA; clone size: NA; J gene: TRBJ2-5; V gene: TRBV5-1; CDR3 protein: CASSLGRTGQETQYF; CDR3 DNA: TGCGCCAGCAGCTTGGGCCGGACGGGGCAAGAGACCCAGTACTTC
D gene: NA; clone size: NA; J gene: TRBJ2-1; V gene: TRBV18; CDR3 protein: CASSPTQGGSYNEQFF; CDR3 DNA: TGTGCCAGCTCACCAACGCAAGGGGGGTCCTACAATGAGCAGTTCTTC
D gene: NA; clone size: NA; J gene: TRBJ1-4; V gene: TRBV12-1; CDR3 protein: CASSFDAGIGRTYSLSNEKLFF; CDR3 DNA: TGTGCCAGCAGCTTTGATGCGGGGATAGGGCGAACGTATTCCCTCTCAAATGAAAAACTGTTTTTT
D gene: NA; clone size: NA; J gene: TRBJ1-1; V gene: TRBV30; CDR3 protein: CAWSAQGGGLEAFF; CDR3 DNA: TGTGCCTGGAGTGCACAGGGTGGGGGGCTTGAAGCTTTCTTT
D gene: NA; clone size: NA; J gene: TRBJ2-7; V gene: TRBV5-1; CDR3 protein: CASSLGGRQSYEQYF; CDR3 DNA: TGCGCCAGCAGCTTGGGGGGCAGGCAATCCTACGAGCAGTACTTC
D gene: NA; clone size: NA; J gene: TRBJ1-1; V gene: TRBV5-1; CDR3 protein: CASSQSGGGNVNTEAFF; CDR3 DNA: TGCGCCAGCAGCCAGTCCGGGGGGGGTAATGTAAACACTGAAGCTTTCTTT
D gene: TRBD1; clone size: NA; J gene: TRBJ2-6; V gene: TRBV18; CDR3 protein: CASSQFRTGPSGANVLTF; CDR3 DNA: TGTGCCAGCTCCCAATTTAGGACAGGGCCTTCTGGGGCCAACGTCCTGACTTTC
D gene: NA; clone size: NA; J gene: TRBJ1-5; V gene: TRBV19; CDR3 protein: CASSDTVKQPQHF; CDR3 DNA: TGTGCCAGCTCCGACACGGTCAAACAGCCCCAGCATTTT
D gene: NA; clone size: NA; J gene: TRBJ2-7; V gene: TRBV25-1; CDR3 protein: CASSALEYYEQYF; CDR3 DNA: TGTGCCAGCAGTGCCTTAGAGTACTACGAGCAGTACTTC
D gene: NA; clone size: NA; J gene: TRBJ2-1; V gene: TRBV6-5; CDR3 protein: CASSYEGIEQFF; CDR3 DNA: TGTGCCAGCAGTTATGAGGGTATCGAGCAGTTCTTC
D gene: NA; clone size: NA; J gene: TRBJ2-5; V gene: TRBV24-1; CDR3 protein: CATSDWQGNQETQYF; CDR3 DNA: TGTGCCACCAGTGATTGGCAGGGAAACCAAGAGACCCAGTACTTC
D gene: NA; clone size: NA; J gene: TRBJ1-2; V gene: TRBV5-4; CDR3 protein: CASTFRGGNYGYTF; CDR3 DNA: TGTGCCAGCACTTTTCGCGGGGGCAACTATGGCTACACCTTC
D gene: TRBD1; clone size: NA; J gene: TRBJ1-4; V gene: TRBV25-1; CDR3 protein: CASSVGQANEKLFF; CDR3 DNA: TGTGCCAGCAGTGTGGGACAGGCCAATGAAAAACTGTTTTTT
D gene: TRBD2; clone size: few; J gene: TRBJ2-1; V gene: TRBV6-4; CDR3 protein: CASRPLTSGIRDGSYNEQFF; CDR3 DNA: TGTGCCAGCAGGCCTTTGACTAGCGGGATCCGAGATGGCTCCTACAATGAGCAGTTCTTC
D gene: NA; clone size: NA; J gene: TRBJ2-1; V gene: TRBV4-2; CDR3 protein: CASSRDILQGDNEQFF; CDR3 DNA: TGTGCCAGCAGCCGAGATATTCTCCAGGGCGACAATGAGCAGTTCTTC
D gene: NA; clone size: few; J gene: TRBJ1-5; V gene: TRBV27; CDR3 protein: CASRSLQGPYQPQHF; CDR3 DNA: TGTGCCAGCAGATCCCTACAGGGCCCCTATCAGCCCCAGCATTTT
D gene: TRBD1; clone size: few; J gene: TRBJ1-1; V gene: TRBV10-2; CDR3 protein: CASSEFLGTGNTEAFF; CDR3 DNA: TGCGCCAGCAGTGAGTTTCTCGGGACAGGGAACACTGAAGCTTTCTTT
D gene: NA; clone size: NA; J gene: TRBJ2-3; V gene: TRBV18; CDR3 protein: CASSPGIGPITDTQYF; CDR3 DNA: TGTGCCAGCTCACCAGGGATCGGCCCAATCACAGATACGCAGTATTTT
D gene: NA; clone size: few; J gene: TRBJ2-7; V gene: TRBV6-1; CDR3 protein: CASSESLSGPVRVYEQYF; CDR3 DNA: TGTGCCAGCAGTGAATCTTTATCAGGGCCGGTGAGGGTCTACGAGCAGTACTTC
D gene: TRBD1; clone size: few; J gene: TRBJ2-6; V gene: TRBV3-1/TRBV3-2; CDR3 protein: CASSQQTGSASGANVLTF; CDR3 DNA: TGTGCCAGCAGCCAACAGACAGGGAGCGCCTCTGGGGCCAACGTCCTGACTTTC
D gene: TRBD1; clone size: NA; J gene: TRBJ1-2; V gene: TRBV2; CDR3 protein: CASSEAETGNNYGYTF; CDR3 DNA: TGTGCCAGCAGTGAAGCGGAGACAGGGAATAACTATGGCTACACCTTC
D gene: TRBD2; clone size: NA; J gene: TRBJ2-5; V gene: TRBV7-7; CDR3 protein: CASSSGGLAGIGAETQYF; CDR3 DNA: TGTGCCAGCAGCTCAGGGGGACTAGCGGGGATCGGGGCGGAGACCCAGTACTTC
D gene: NA; clone size: NA; J gene: TRBJ2-7; V gene: TRBV27; CDR3 protein: CASSSGASYEQYF; CDR3 DNA: TGTGCCAGCAGTTCAGGGGCATCCTACGAGCAGTACTTC
D gene: TRBD1; clone size: NA; J gene: TRBJ1-2; V gene: TRBV12-3/TRBV12-4; CDR3 protein: CASSPGGAGGYTF; CDR3 DNA: TGTGCCAGCAGCCCAGGGGGCGCGGGAGGCTACACCTTC
D gene: TRBD2; clone size: NA; J gene: TRBJ2-1; V gene: TRBV9; CDR3 protein: CASSGSSGGAVETNEQFF; CDR3 DNA: TGTGCCAGCAGCGGTTCTAGCGGGGGGGCAGTTGAGACGAATGAGCAGTTCTTC
D gene: NA; clone size: NA; J gene: TRBJ1-5; V gene: TRBV6-1; CDR3 protein: CASSEGAVEPQHF; CDR3 DNA: TGTGCCAGCAGTGAAGGGGCGGTAGAGCCCCAGCATTTT
D gene: TRBD1; clone size: NA; J gene: TRBJ1-2; V gene: TRBV5-7; CDR3 protein: CASSLSAGGDYGYTF; CDR3 DNA: TGTGCCAGCAGCTTGTCGGCAGGGGGCGACTATGGCTACACCTTC
D gene: NA; clone size: NA; J gene: TRBJ2-4; V gene: TRBV2; CDR3 protein: CASSGEATVIQYF; CDR3 DNA: TGTGCCAGCAGTGGTGAGGCGACGGTAATTCAGTACTTC
D gene: TRBD1; clone size: NA; J gene: TRBJ1-2; V gene: TRBV11-2; CDR3 protein: CASSYDRGSGYGYTF; CDR3 DNA: TGTGCCAGCAGCTATGACAGGGGCTCGGGGTATGGCTACACCTTC
D gene: NA; clone size: NA; J gene: TRBJ2-1; V gene: TRBV3-1/TRBV3-2; CDR3 protein: CASSPHRSVNNEQFF; CDR3 DNA: TGTGCCAGCAGCCCCCACCGTTCGGTAAACAATGAGCAGTTCTTC
D gene: NA; clone size: NA; J gene: TRBJ2-1; V gene: TRBV6-5; CDR3 protein: CASSYSSGFSYNEQFF; CDR3 DNA: TGTGCCAGCAGTTACTCGTCGGGTTTCTCCTACAATGAGCAGTTCTTC
D gene: TRBD2; clone size: NA; J gene: TRBJ2-7; V gene: TRBV5-4; CDR3 protein: CASSLAPAGGLSYEQYF; CDR3 DNA: TGTGCCAGCAGCTTGGCCCCTGCGGGAGGCCTCTCCTACGAGCAGTACTTC
D gene: TRBD1; clone size: NA; J gene: TRBJ1-5; V gene: TRBV3-1/TRBV3-2; CDR3 protein: CASSQGTGDQPQHF; CDR3 DNA: TGTGCCAGCAGCCAGGGGACAGGGGATCAGCCCCAGCATTTT
D gene: NA; clone size: NA; J gene: TRBJ2-6; V gene: TRBV19; CDR3 protein: CASSIVLAGANVLTF; CDR3 DNA: TGTGCCAGTAGTATCGTTCTGGCCGGGGCCAACGTCCTGACTTTC
D gene: TRBD1; clone size: NA; J gene: TRBJ2-7; V gene: TRBV7-9; CDR3 protein: CASRTGGPSYEQYF; CDR3 DNA: TGTGCCAGCAGAACAGGGGGACCATCCTACGAGCAGTACTTC
D gene: NA; clone size: NA; J gene: TRBJ2-5; V gene: TRBV18; CDR3 protein: CASSLSGAQETQYF; CDR3 DNA: TGTGCCAGCTCACTTTCGGGGGCACAAGAGACCCAGTACTTC
D gene: NA; clone size: NA; J gene: TRBJ1-6; V gene: TRBV19; CDR3 protein: CASGVRGPNSPLHF; CDR3 DNA: TGTGCCAGCGGAGTCCGGGGGCCAAATTCACCCCTCCACTTT
D gene: NA; clone size: medium-sized; J gene: TRBJ1-5; V gene: TRBV6-5; CDR3 protein: CASSAQTAGNQPQHF; CDR3 DNA: TGTGCCAGCAGCGCCCAGACCGCCGGCAATCAGCCCCAGCATTTT
D gene: TRBD2; clone size: few; J gene: TRBJ2-1; V gene: TRBV4-1; CDR3 protein: CASSLEIGTSGFVEQFF; CDR3 DNA: TGCGCCAGCAGCCTAGAGATCGGGACTAGCGGGTTCGTTGAGCAGTTCTTC
D gene: TRBD1; clone size: NA; J gene: TRBJ2-3; V gene: TRBV7-6; CDR3 protein: CASSLAFGQGVADTQYF; CDR3 DNA: TGTGCCAGCAGCTTAGCGTTTGGACAGGGGGTGGCAGATACGCAGTATTTT
D gene: TRBD2; clone size: NA; J gene: TRBJ2-1; V gene: TRBV27; CDR3 protein: CASSFLVLAGSYNEQFF; CDR3 DNA: TGTGCCAGCAGTTTCCTAGTACTAGCGGGGAGCTACAATGAGCAGTTCTTC
D gene: NA; clone size: NA; J gene: TRBJ2-1; V gene: TRBV4-1; CDR3 protein: CASSQDVPREQFF; CDR3 DNA: TGCGCCAGCAGCCAAGATGTCCCACGGGAGCAGTTCTTC
D gene: NA; clone size: NA; J gene: TRBJ1-1; V gene: TRBV18; CDR3 protein: CASSPATSYVRTSEAFF; CDR3 DNA: TGTGCCAGCTCACCGGCTACTTCTTACGTAAGAACTTCTGAAGCTTTCTTT